This T cell receptor beta chain was sequenced for a study of shared clonotypes between healthy human individuals. Study results and caveats: Naive CD4 clonotype sharing across a few donors was approximately 5%.

About this clone: Its specificity is not known. Other nucleotide sequences in the sample specify the same CDR3.

Germline V lookup: CDR1 SGHRS, CDR2 YFSETQ. This CDR3 spans 13 amino acids. The V and J ends lost 4 bases and 5 bases respectively, with 9 bases between them. Clones were sequenced by immunoSEQ multiplex PCR, and TCRdb holds only the in-frame ones, with some missing. This table holds approximately 940,000 clones, 70% to 85% found once. The J gene is TRBJ1-4, the V gene TRBV5-1; TRBD1 is a possible D gene (5 bases). The TCR comes from a man between 18 and 29 years old in good health. The sequenced material came from memory CD4+ T cells sorted from blood. The sample's subset: CD45RA-negative fraction. CDR3 loop: CASSRDANEKLFF. CDR3 coding DNA: TGCGCCAGCAGCAGGGACGCAAATGAAAAACTGTTTTTT.